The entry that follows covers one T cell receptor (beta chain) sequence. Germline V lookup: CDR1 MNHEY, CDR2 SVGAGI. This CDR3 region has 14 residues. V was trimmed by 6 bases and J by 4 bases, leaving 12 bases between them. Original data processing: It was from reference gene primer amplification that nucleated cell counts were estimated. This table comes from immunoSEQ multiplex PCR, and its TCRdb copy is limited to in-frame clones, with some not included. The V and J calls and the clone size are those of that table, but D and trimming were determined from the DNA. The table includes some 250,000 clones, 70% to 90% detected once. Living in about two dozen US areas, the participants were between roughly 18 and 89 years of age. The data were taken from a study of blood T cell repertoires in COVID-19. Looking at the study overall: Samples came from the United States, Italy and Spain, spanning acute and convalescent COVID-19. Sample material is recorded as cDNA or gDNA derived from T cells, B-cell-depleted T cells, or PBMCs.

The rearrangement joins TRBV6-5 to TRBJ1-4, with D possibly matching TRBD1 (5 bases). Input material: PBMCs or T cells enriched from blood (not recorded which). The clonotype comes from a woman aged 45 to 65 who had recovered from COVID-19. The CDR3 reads CASSRFRGNEKLFF. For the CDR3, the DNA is TGTGCCAGCAGCCGTTTTAGGGGTAATGAAAAACTGTTTTTT.